The rows below give T cell receptor beta chains drawn from one sample of a study of shared clonotypes between healthy human individuals. Data came from immunoSEQ multiplex PCR; TCRdb stores just in-frame clones and leaves some out. This sample has some 500,000 clones, with around 95% found just once. Sequenced sample: naive CD4+ T cells sorted from blood. The receptor source for this set is a woman under 40 in good health. The CDR3 runs from the conserved cysteine through the conserved F or W. The order of the fields is D gene, V gene, J gene, CDR3 length, clone size, CDR3 DNA, CDR3 protein. D genes are given only for firm matches. Size is omitted from some rows. Given values are once, few, many or a class for expanded clones.

D gene: TRBD2
V gene: TRBV11-2
J gene: TRBJ2-3
CDR3 length: 16
clone size: NA
CDR3 DNA: TGTGCCAGCAGCTTAGCGGGGCGGGAGATTGAAGATACGCAGTATTTT
CDR3 protein: CASSLAGREIEDTQYF

D gene: NA
V gene: TRBV19
J gene: TRBJ1-1
CDR3 length: 14
clone size: NA
CDR3 DNA: TGTGCCAGTAAGAGGGGTAGGATGAACACTGAAGCTTTCTTT
CDR3 protein: CASKRGRMNTEAFF

D gene: TRBD1
V gene: TRBV5-1
J gene: TRBJ1-1
CDR3 length: 15
clone size: NA
CDR3 DNA: TGCGCCAGCAGTGGGGACAGGGGCATGAACACTGAAGCTTTCTTT
CDR3 protein: CASSGDRGMNTEAFF

D gene: TRBD1
V gene: TRBV27
J gene: TRBJ2-5
CDR3 length: 17
clone size: NA
CDR3 DNA: TGTGCCAGCAGTACCCAAGGACTAGACAGGGGGGTAGAGACCCAGTACTTC
CDR3 protein: CASSTQGLDRGVETQYF

D gene: NA
V gene: TRBV13
J gene: TRBJ2-7
CDR3 length: 15
clone size: NA
CDR3 DNA: TGTGCCAGCAGCTTAGGGGACACCTGGTCCTACGAGCAGTACTTC
CDR3 protein: CASSLGDTWSYEQYF

D gene: TRBD2
V gene: TRBV7-6
J gene: TRBJ2-1
CDR3 length: 14
clone size: NA
CDR3 DNA: TGTGCCAGCAGCCCCGGGAGGACCCACAATGAGCAGTTCTTC
CDR3 protein: CASSPGRTHNEQFF

D gene: NA
V gene: TRBV28
J gene: TRBJ1-1
CDR3 length: 14
clone size: NA
CDR3 DNA: TGTGCCAGCAGTCGCGGTGGGGTGAACACTGAAGCTTTCTTT
CDR3 protein: CASSRGGVNTEAFF

D gene: NA
V gene: TRBV5-1
J gene: TRBJ2-6
CDR3 length: 15
clone size: NA
CDR3 DNA: TGCGCCAGCAGCCCTAGGGGATCTGGGGCCAACGTCCTGACTTTC
CDR3 protein: CASSPRGSGANVLTF

D gene: TRBD1
V gene: TRBV5-4
J gene: TRBJ2-3
CDR3 length: 16
clone size: NA
CDR3 DNA: TGTGCCAGCAGCTTGGATCCGGGACAGGGTGGAGATACGCAGTATTTT
CDR3 protein: CASSLDPGQGGDTQYF

D gene: TRBD2
V gene: TRBV5-6
J gene: TRBJ2-7
CDR3 length: 14
clone size: NA
CDR3 DNA: TGTGCCAGCAGCGTGGGACTAGCGGTTTACGAGCAGTACTTC
CDR3 protein: CASSVGLAVYEQYF

D gene: TRBD2
V gene: TRBV9
J gene: TRBJ2-3
CDR3 length: 18
clone size: NA
CDR3 DNA: TGTGCCAGCAGCGTAGGGCTAGCGGGACTGAGGGGCACAGATACGCAGTATTTT
CDR3 protein: CASSVGLAGLRGTDTQYF

D gene: NA
V gene: TRBV4-1
J gene: TRBJ2-1
CDR3 length: 15
clone size: NA
CDR3 DNA: TGCGCCAGCAGCCAGCTAGGTCTCTCCTACAATGAGCAGTTCTTC
CDR3 protein: CASSQLGLSYNEQFF

D gene: TRBD2
V gene: TRBV15
J gene: TRBJ2-1
CDR3 length: 14
clone size: NA
CDR3 DNA: TGTGCCACCAGCACCGGACTAGCCTACAATGAGCAGTTCTTC
CDR3 protein: CATSTGLAYNEQFF

D gene: TRBD1
V gene: TRBV28
J gene: TRBJ1-5
CDR3 length: 14
clone size: NA
CDR3 DNA: TGTGCCAGCAGTTCCGGGACAGTGAAGAAGCCCCAGCATTTT
CDR3 protein: CASSSGTVKKPQHF

D gene: TRBD2
V gene: TRBV15
J gene: TRBJ2-4
CDR3 length: 19
clone size: NA
CDR3 DNA: TGTGCCACCAGCAGAGATCCGTGGACTAGCGGGAAAGCCAAAAACATTCAGTACTTC
CDR3 protein: CATSRDPWTSGKAKNIQYF

D gene: TRBD1
V gene: TRBV28
J gene: TRBJ1-1
CDR3 length: 15
clone size: NA
CDR3 DNA: TGTGCCAGCAGTTCGACAGGGAAGCCCAACACTGAAGCTTTCTTT
CDR3 protein: CASSSTGKPNTEAFF

D gene: NA
V gene: TRBV18
J gene: TRBJ2-7
CDR3 length: 14
clone size: NA
CDR3 DNA: TGTGCCAGCTCACCACCCACGCGCTCCTACGAGCAGTACTTC
CDR3 protein: CASSPPTRSYEQYF

D gene: TRBD2
V gene: TRBV5-1
J gene: TRBJ2-2
CDR3 length: 19
clone size: NA
CDR3 DNA: TGCGCCAGCAGGAAGGGCAGACTAGCGGGAGGAAGATGGACCGGGGAGCTGTTTTTT
CDR3 protein: CASRKGRLAGGRWTGELFF

D gene: NA
V gene: TRBV6-1
J gene: TRBJ2-1
CDR3 length: 15
clone size: NA
CDR3 DNA: TGTGCCAGCATATCGGGCCTTTCGGTTTACAATGAGCAGTTCTTC
CDR3 protein: CASISGLSVYNEQFF

D gene: NA
V gene: TRBV6-5
J gene: TRBJ1-1
CDR3 length: 13
clone size: NA
CDR3 DNA: TGTGCCAGCAGTTACTCGTCGAACACTGAAGCTTTCTTT
CDR3 protein: CASSYSSNTEAFF

D gene: TRBD1
V gene: TRBV19
J gene: TRBJ1-2
CDR3 length: 17
clone size: once
CDR3 DNA: TGTGCCAGTAGTCAAGGACAGGGGGCCGGGGATAACTATGGCTACACCTTC
CDR3 protein: CASSQGQGAGDNYGYTF

D gene: NA
V gene: TRBV7-9
J gene: TRBJ1-3
CDR3 length: 15
clone size: NA
CDR3 DNA: TGTGCCAGCAGCTTAGCCACGAGCTCTGGAAACACCATATATTTT
CDR3 protein: CASSLATSSGNTIYF

D gene: NA
V gene: TRBV5-1
J gene: TRBJ1-1
CDR3 length: 16
clone size: NA
CDR3 DNA: TGCGCCAGCAGCTTGGCGGTTCAGAACACCGACACTGAAGCTTTCTTT
CDR3 protein: CASSLAVQNTDTEAFF

D gene: NA
V gene: TRBV29-1
J gene: TRBJ2-2
CDR3 length: 13
clone size: NA
CDR3 DNA: TGCAGCGCCAGGGTTCGTGGCGAATGGGAGCTGTTTTTT
CDR3 protein: CSARVRGEWELFF

D gene: TRBD1
V gene: TRBV28
J gene: TRBJ1-5
CDR3 length: 14
clone size: NA
CDR3 DNA: TGTGCCAGCGAGTACCCAGGGAGGGGGCGGCCCCAGCATTTT
CDR3 protein: CASEYPGRGRPQHF

D gene: TRBD1
V gene: TRBV5-1
J gene: TRBJ2-5
CDR3 length: 14
clone size: NA
CDR3 DNA: TGCGCCAGCGTTCGAGCTGGGACAGCTGAAGCACCGTACTTC
CDR3 protein: CASVRAGTAEAPYF

D gene: TRBD2
V gene: TRBV7-9
J gene: TRBJ2-7
CDR3 length: 15
clone size: NA
CDR3 DNA: TGTGCCAGCAGCTTAGGACTAGCGGGAGCTTACGAGCAGTACTTC
CDR3 protein: CASSLGLAGAYEQYF

D gene: TRBD1
V gene: TRBV5-1
J gene: TRBJ2-7
CDR3 length: 15
clone size: NA
CDR3 DNA: TGCGCCAGCAGCCCGGGGACAGAAACTATCTACGAGCAGTACTTC
CDR3 protein: CASSPGTETIYEQYF

D gene: NA
V gene: TRBV27
J gene: TRBJ2-4
CDR3 length: 11
clone size: NA
CDR3 DNA: TGTGCCAGCAGTAACCTGAACATTCAGTACTTC
CDR3 protein: CASSNLNIQYF

D gene: TRBD1
V gene: TRBV5-1
J gene: TRBJ2-7
CDR3 length: 15
clone size: NA
CDR3 DNA: TGCGCCAGCAGCTTGGGGTCAGGGGGTTACTACGAGCAGTACTTC
CDR3 protein: CASSLGSGGYYEQYF

D gene: NA
V gene: TRBV28
J gene: TRBJ2-7
CDR3 length: 13
clone size: NA
CDR3 DNA: TGTGCCAGCAGCCCAGGGACGGACTACGAGCAGTACTTC
CDR3 protein: CASSPGTDYEQYF

D gene: NA
V gene: TRBV2
J gene: TRBJ2-7
CDR3 length: 11
clone size: NA
CDR3 DNA: TGTGCCCGCATGTCGGGATCCGAGCAGTACTTC
CDR3 protein: CARMSGSEQYF

D gene: NA
V gene: TRBV6-5
J gene: TRBJ2-2
CDR3 length: 15
clone size: NA
CDR3 DNA: TGTGCCAGCAGTTACTGGGTCCTTTTCCCCGGGGAGCTGTTTTTT
CDR3 protein: CASSYWVLFPGELFF

D gene: TRBD2
V gene: TRBV6-5
J gene: TRBJ2-7
CDR3 length: 14
clone size: NA
CDR3 DNA: TGTGCCAGCAGTTCCGGGGGACTACTCTACGAGCAGTACTTC
CDR3 protein: CASSSGGLLYEQYF

D gene: NA
V gene: TRBV28
J gene: TRBJ2-7
CDR3 length: 14
clone size: NA
CDR3 DNA: TGTGCCAGCAGTTCACCGGGACCCAAGAACGAGCAGTACTTC
CDR3 protein: CASSSPGPKNEQYF

D gene: TRBD1
V gene: TRBV2
J gene: TRBJ2-2
CDR3 length: 16
clone size: NA
CDR3 DNA: TGTGCCAGCACCCAGGACAGGGGGCTGGACACCGGGGAGCTGTTTTTT
CDR3 protein: CASTQDRGLDTGELFF

D gene: NA
V gene: TRBV28
J gene: TRBJ2-7
CDR3 length: 14
clone size: NA
CDR3 DNA: TGTGCCAGCAGGACTCCGGGACTCTCCTACGAGCAGTACTTC
CDR3 protein: CASRTPGLSYEQYF

D gene: NA
V gene: TRBV28
J gene: TRBJ2-7
CDR3 length: 14
clone size: NA
CDR3 DNA: TGTGCCAGCACTCTTGGGGGGTACGGCTACGAGCAGTACTTC
CDR3 protein: CASTLGGYGYEQYF

D gene: NA
V gene: TRBV30
J gene: TRBJ1-5
CDR3 length: 15
clone size: once
CDR3 DNA: TGTGCCTGGAGTCTGGGCAGGGGAGAGAGTCAGCCCCAGCATTTT
CDR3 protein: CAWSLGRGESQPQHF

D gene: NA
V gene: TRBV14
J gene: TRBJ2-3
CDR3 length: 15
clone size: NA
CDR3 DNA: TGTGCCAGCAGCCAATCGCCCTCACTACCAGATACGCAGTATTTT
CDR3 protein: CASSQSPSLPDTQYF

D gene: NA
V gene: TRBV5-1
J gene: TRBJ2-5
CDR3 length: 12
clone size: NA
CDR3 DNA: TGCGCCAGCAGACCAAACCAAGAGACCCAGTACTTC
CDR3 protein: CASRPNQETQYF

D gene: NA
V gene: TRBV28
J gene: TRBJ1-4
CDR3 length: 14
clone size: NA
CDR3 DNA: TGTGCCAGCAGCCGAGGCTGGGCGGGTGAAAAACTGTTTTTT
CDR3 protein: CASSRGWAGEKLFF

D gene: NA
V gene: TRBV6-5
J gene: TRBJ2-3
CDR3 length: 13
clone size: NA
CDR3 DNA: TGTGCCAGCAGTTACGGCGGGTCGGATACGCAGTATTTT
CDR3 protein: CASSYGGSDTQYF

D gene: TRBD2
V gene: TRBV7-8
J gene: TRBJ2-7
CDR3 length: 15
clone size: NA
CDR3 DNA: TGTGCCAGCAGCTTAGTCCGAGCGGGGACCTACGAGCAGTACTTC
CDR3 protein: CASSLVRAGTYEQYF

D gene: NA
V gene: TRBV19
J gene: TRBJ1-3
CDR3 length: 15
clone size: once
CDR3 DNA: TGTGCCAGTAGTATGGAAGGGGCGCGGGGAAACACCATATATTTT
CDR3 protein: CASSMEGARGNTIYF

D gene: TRBD2
V gene: TRBV11-3
J gene: TRBJ2-1
CDR3 length: 16
clone size: NA
CDR3 DNA: TGTGCCAGCAGCACAGGACTAGCGGGGCCTCACAATGAGCAGTTCTTC
CDR3 protein: CASSTGLAGPHNEQFF

D gene: TRBD1
V gene: TRBV29-1
J gene: TRBJ2-2
CDR3 length: 13
clone size: NA
CDR3 DNA: TGCAGTGCAGGGGGATCGTGGACCGGGGAGCTGTTTTTT
CDR3 protein: CSAGGSWTGELFF

D gene: NA
V gene: TRBV18
J gene: TRBJ2-1
CDR3 length: 16
clone size: NA
CDR3 DNA: TGTGCCAGCTCACTACAGTCCCTTAGTACTTCGAATGAGCAGTTCTTC
CDR3 protein: CASSLQSLSTSNEQFF

D gene: NA
V gene: TRBV18
J gene: TRBJ2-2
CDR3 length: 16
clone size: NA
CDR3 DNA: TGTGCCAGCTCACTTTCGACTAGTCCGAACACCGGGGAGCTGTTTTTT
CDR3 protein: CASSLSTSPNTGELFF

D gene: NA
V gene: TRBV30
J gene: TRBJ2-7
CDR3 length: 13
clone size: NA
CDR3 DNA: TGTGCCTGGAGTGTAATGGGTCGCTCCGAGCAGTACTTC
CDR3 protein: CAWSVMGRSEQYF